This record covers a single T cell receptor beta chain. What this receptor recognizes is not known. Base qualities are not recorded, but no much larger clone differs from it by a single base. The data are from a study of shared clonotypes between healthy human individuals (TCRdb year 2020). About the study as a whole: Three men and a couple of women, aged 18 to 49 years, made up the cohort. Per donor, leukapheresis produced somewhere between about 0.94 and 9 billion PBMCs. To estimate repertoire size and how much clonotypes are shared between individuals, the study performed deep sequencing of blood TCR repertoires from roughly five healthy adults. Different laboratories and diverse techniques were used to prepare libraries and sequence TCR repertoires, to increase sequencing depth and limit assay-specific biases.

Study-level results and caveats: Pairwise subsampling led to the expectation that sequencing depth would affect the degree of clonotype sharing among donors. Sampling was restricted to blood, and TCR repertoires in tissue are likely to differ from TCR repertoires in blood. Because the study included a small number of donors, the genetic and exposure-history diversity represented was limited.

TCR CDR3 regions were amplified from genomic DNA by multiplex PCR using the deep immunoSEQ assay. Extracted genomic DNA from each cell subset was distributed evenly across all wells of several immunoSEQ 96-well plates, and each plate was treated as a replicate. Each replicate PCR for unsorted PBMC received roughly 290 ng genomic DNA, equal to about 30,000 T cell genomes. Ten immunoSEQ deep assay plates were used to sequence the unsorted PBMC genomic DNA. Purified libraries were measured with a Qubit 3.0 fluorometer, size-checked on a Bioanalyzer 2100, and measured again with the KAPA Library Quantification kit. Every immunoSEQ 96-well plate was sequenced on a dedicated single-read 150-cycle Illumina NextSeq 550 flow cell. The study's processing was this. Because the immunoSEQ output included only junctional sequences and no quality scores, the filtering could not be the same as the filtering used for full-length reads. Sequences were annotated with PyIR, a Python wrapper for IgBLAST v1.9, using IMGT germline references to assign V/J genes and CDR3. Reads with weak V/J assignments (E-value above 1e-6), missing CDR3, stop codons, out-of-frame junctions, or ambiguous translated residues were removed. A V3J clonotype was defined by an identical inferred V gene, J gene, and CDR3 amino acid sequence. Percentage overlap between repertoires was computed as shared unique clonotypes divided by the size of the smaller repertoire. Three approaches were used to assess repertoire richness: RTK rarefaction, the Chao1 estimator, and Recon v2.1 estimates of unobserved clonotypes. TCRdb retrieved this table from immuneACCESS and kept in-frame rearrangements only. Not all clones are present; in checked studies, unresolved V genes account for under half, and no reason is known for the remainder. V, J and clone size reflect that table, while D and trimming were determined from the DNA. Here the sample has 400,000 to 550,000 clones; 79% occur a single time. The ten largest clones represent around 12% of the sample.

The donors were healthy, HIV-negative adults with no recently reported acute infections or vaccinations. Every donor was a Caucasian adult residing in Nashville, Tennessee, USA. In the unsorted samples, 90 million to 100 million PBMCs were counted, and genomic DNA was extracted using the QIAamp DNA Blood Mini kit. After blood collection by leukapheresis, PBMCs were isolated using Ficoll-Histopaque density gradient centrifugation and then cryopreserved in the vapor phase of liquid nitrogen. Material for sequencing was PBMCs. This clonotype was obtained from a woman aged 35 to 49 in good health. Some clones in this sample may be carry-over from other donors' samples.

Here the CDR3 is given as CASRPDSLYEQYF. The DNA is TGTGCCAGCAGACCCGACAGCCTCTACGAGCAGTACTTC. The chain is encoded by TRBV6-5 joined to TRBJ2-7; the best D guess is TRBD1, with 5 bases matching. The germline V gene encodes CDR1 MNHEY and CDR2 SVGAGI. The CDR3 covers 13 residues, taking in both the cysteine and the phenylalanine. Just the 39-base CDR3 DNA is kept, in frame starting at base 1. V is reduced by 6 bases and J by 3 bases, leaving a spacing of 12 bases between them.